Following are 30 T cell receptor beta chains from one sample sequenced in a study of cytomegalovirus exposure and HLA in healthy donors. 13 Jbeta primers and 60 Vbeta primers were used for the PCR. Generated by immunoSEQ multiplex PCR, the TCRdb table keeps only in-frame clones and is missing some. This table holds some 180,000 clones, more than 75% found once. Sequencing used PBMCs. Receptors originate from a woman between 25 and 40 years old in good health and CMV-seropositive.

The rearrangement links TRBV19 to TRBJ1-1; a possible D gene is TRBD1 (5 bases). The CDR3 has 14 residues. Trimming took 3 bases from V and 5 from J, leaving 13 bases between them. Germline V CDR1 and CDR2: LNHDA, SQIVND (reference sequence). The CDR3 spells CASSIGGGATEAFF. The CDR3 coding sequence is TGTGCCAGTAGTATTGGGGGAGGGGCGACTGAAGCTTTCTTT.

The gene calls are TRBV5-5 and TRBJ1-2, with TRBD1 identical over 7 bases. V lost 4 bases and J lost 7; bases outside the gene matches: 7. The germline gives CDR1 SGHKS, CDR2 YYEKEE (reference sequence). The CDR3 extends over 13 amino acids. CDR3 in DNA: TGTGCCAGCAGCCCCGACAGGGTCGGTGGCTACACCTTC. This encodes CASSPDRVGGYTF.

The V call is TRBV5-1, the J call TRBJ2-3, with D tentatively TRBD2 (6 bases). CDR1 and CDR2 from the germline V gene are SGHRS and YFSETQ. Trimming shortened V by 0 bases and J by 1 base, and 12 bases separated the two germline ends. The CDR3 runs 16 residues. Here the CDR3 reads CASSLGGVRGTDTQYF. The CDR3 coding sequence is TGCGCCAGCAGCTTGGGGGGGGTTCGGGGCACAGATACGCAGTATTTT.

V is TRBV2 and J is TRBJ2-2, with 8 bases matching TRBD2. CDR1 and CDR2 from the germline V gene are SNHLY and FYNNEI. This CDR3 contains 16 residues. V was pared by 6 bases and J by 1 base, with 7 bases of the junction left unmatched. The CDR3 DNA reads as TGTGCCAGCAGATCCCGGGGGGGCCGGAACACCGGGGAGCTGTTTTTT. This codes for CASRSRGGRNTGELFF. The full variable domain, its missing parts supplied by reference TRBV2 and TRBJ2-2, is EPEVTQTPSHQVTQMGQEVILRCVPISNHLYFYWYRQILGQKVEFLVSFYNNEISEKSEIFDDQFSVERPDGSNFTLKIRSTKLEDSAMYFCASRSRGGRNTGELFFGEGSRLTVL.

This clone was seen a handful of times. The genes are TRBV6-1 and TRBJ1-2; D gene unclear. The CDR3 consists of 13 residues. The V gene's germline CDR1 is MNHNS and CDR2 SASEGT. Deletions cut 2 bases from V and 5 bases from J, with 9 bases between. CDR3 amino acids: CASSELRHYGYTF. The CDR3, as DNA: TGTGCCAGCAGTGAATTGAGACATTATGGCTACACCTTC.

This chain joins TRBV4-3 and TRBJ2-2; D is unclear. Trimming took 4 bases from V and 3 from J, leaving 12 bases between them. The germline V gene encodes CDR1 LGHNA and CDR2 YSLEER. This CDR3 has 15 residues. The CDR3 nucleotides read TGCGCCAGCAGCCCAAGGCAGGATGACACCGGGGAGCTGTTTTTT. Protein: CASSPRQDDTGELFF.

The V and J genes are TRBV27 and TRBJ2-1, with TRBD2 matching 10 bases. The J segment lost 5 bases and the V segment lost 6 bases, leaving 10 bases of the junction unmatched. Germline V gene lookup returns CDR1 MNHEY and CDR2 SMNVEV (reference sequence). This CDR3 is 16 amino acids long. In DNA form, the CDR3 reads TGTGCCAGCAGCCTCAGAGGACTAGCGGTTGACAATGAGCAGTTCTTC. Translating gives CASSLRGLAVDNEQFF.

The chain has TRBV6-5 and TRBJ2-7, with a weak D call TRBD2 (6 bases). The CDR3 extends over 15 amino acids. Per germline, CDR1 MNHEY and CDR2 SVGAGI. V was clipped by 2 bases and J by 7 bases, with 18 bases between them. Here the CDR3 reads CASSYERAGPGEQYF. The CDR3, as DNA: TGTGCCAGCAGTTACGAGCGGGCCGGTCCAGGGGAGCAGTACTTC.

The chain carries TRBV5-3 and TRBJ2-2; unclear D gene. TRBV5-3 is noted as an ORF with a role that remains uncertain. The V and J ends lost 3 bases and 0 bases respectively, with 12 bases between them. The CDR3 loop spans 16 amino acids. CDR3: CARSSPGTTNTGELFF. The CDR3 DNA follows: TGTGCCAGAAGCTCTCCCGGCACTACGAACACCGGGGAGCTGTTTTTT.

The J gene is TRBJ1-2, the V gene TRBV5-1; D is uncertain. Germline loops: CDR1 SGHRS, CDR2 YFSETQ. Trimming left V 4 bases short and J 4 bases short, with 8 bases between. CDR3 length equals 12 residues. The CDR3 coding sequence is TGCGCCAGCAGCCAGGATTTCTATGGCTACACCTTC. Residues: CASSQDFYGYTF.

The V gene is TRBV4-3, the J gene TRBJ1-6; maybe TRBD1 (5 bases). V lost 4 bases, J lost 9 bases, and 19 bases lay in between. CDR3 length: 16 amino acids. Germline assignment: CDR1 LGHNA and CDR2 YSLEER. The CDR3 DNA is TGCGCCAGCAGCCCGTCGACAGTGAGCCTTGCTTCACCCCTCCACTTT. Residues: CASSPSTVSLASPLHF.

This chain joins TRBV4-1 and TRBJ2-3; D is unclear. The V gene lost 1 base and the J gene lost 10 bases, with 12 bases spanning the gap. The CDR3 runs to 13 residues. Germline V gene sequence: CDR1 MGHRA, CDR2 YSYEKL. This chain's CDR3 is CASSQGASDSQYF. DNA of the CDR3: TGCGCCAGCAGCCAAGGGGCGTCCGATTCGCAGTATTTT.

This chain joins TRBV5-4 and TRBJ2-7; 11 bases line up with TRBD2. The CDR3 spans 15 residues. Germline CDR1 reads SGHNT; CDR2 reads YYREEE (reference sequence). With V trimmed by 3 bases and J by 3 bases, 5 bases remained unmatched. The DNA for the CDR3 is TGTGCCAGCAGCTCATCTAGCGGGGGGTACTACGAGCAGTACTTC. Translation: CASSSSSGGYYEQYF. Drawing the rest from reference TRBV5-4 and TRBJ2-7, the complete variable domain is ETGVTQSPTHLIKTRGQQVTLRCSSQSGHNTVSWYQQALGQGPQFIFQYYREEENGRGNFPPRFSGLQFPNYSSELNVNALELDDSALYLCASSSSSGGYYEQYFGPGTRLTVT.

V is TRBV4-3 and J is TRBJ1-4; 7 bases are a match to TRBD1. After removal of 1 base from V and 6 bases from J, the junction contained 8 bases not matched to a gene. The germline V gene has CDR1 LGHNA and CDR2 YSLEER. This CDR3 contains 16 residues. The DNA of the CDR3 is TGCGCCAGCAGCCAAGTTCCAGACAGGGAGGATGAAAAACTGTTTTTT. It yields the protein CASSQVPDREDEKLFF.

The rearrangement links TRBV11-2 to TRBJ2-7, with a weak D call TRBD1 (6 bases). Trimming left V 5 bases short and J 0 bases short, with 20 bases between. The CDR3 is 17 residues long. Germline lookup yields CDR1 SGHAT and CDR2 FQNNGV. This CDR3 reads CASSRVMGARSSYEQYF. The CDR3 DNA sequence: TGTGCCAGCAGCCGGGTCATGGGGGCACGGAGCTCCTACGAGCAGTACTTC.

The rearrangement uses TRBV28 and TRBJ1-5; D possibly corresponds to TRBD1 (6 bases). The CDR3 has 16 amino acids. Germline loops: CDR1 MDHEN, CDR2 SYDVKM. V was trimmed by 5 bases and J by 3 bases, leaving 17 bases between them. This CDR3 reads CASSTPRQELNQPQHF. CDR3 coding DNA: TGTGCCAGCAGTACTCCTCGACAGGAGCTCAATCAGCCCCAGCATTTT. The full variable domain, in which reference TRBV28 and TRBJ1-5 provide the parts outside the CDR3, is DVKVTQSSRYLVKRTGEKVFLECVQDMDHENMFWYRQDPGLGLRLIYFSYDVKMKEKGDIPEGYSVSREKKERFSLILESASTNQTSMYLCASSTPRQELNQPQHFGDGTRLSIL.

The gene calls are TRBV18 and TRBJ2-5, with D perhaps matching TRBD1 (6 bases). CDR3 length: 13 residues. Between the trimmed V and J ends, which lost 3 bases and 5 bases, there was a span of 10 bases. Per germline, CDR1 KGHSH and CDR2 LQKENI. CDR3 DNA sequence: TGTGCCAGCTCACCGGACAGCCGGGAGACCCAGTACTTC. Protein sequence: CASSPDSRETQYF. The full variable domain, rest sourced from reference TRBV18 and TRBJ2-5, is NAGVMQNPRHLVRRRGQEARLRCSPMKGHSHVYWYRQLPEEGLKFMVYLQKENIIDESGMPKERFSAEFPKEGPSILRIQQVVRGDSAAYFCASSPDSRETQYFGPGTRLLVL.

J is TRBJ1-5 and V is TRBV30, with D unresolved. The CDR3 runs to 13 residues. The V end was cut by 5 bases, the J end by 6 bases, with 14 bases between. Germline CDR1 and CDR2: GTSNPN and SVGIG (reference sequence). CDR3 sequence (DNA): TGTGCCTGGGCAAACACTATGGGTCAGCCCCAGCATTTT. This encodes CAWANTMGQPQHF.

The chain is built from TRBV4-2 and TRBJ2-2, with TRBD2 matching over 7 bases. CDR3 length equals 17 residues. Losses at the gene ends were 3 bases for V and 0 bases for J; bases not matched to a gene: 7. Germline V gives CDR1 LGHNA, CDR2 YNFKEQ. The DNA of the CDR3 is TGTGCCAGCAGCCATCCTAGGGAGGGGACGAACACCGGGGAGCTGTTTTTT. It codes for CASSHPREGTNTGELFF.

V usage is TRBV7-8 and J usage is TRBJ1-2, with D unclear. This CDR3 has 14 amino acids. CDR1 is SGHVS, CDR2 FQNEAQ, per germline. Deletions cut 0 bases from V and 3 bases from J, with 8 bases between. CDR3 sequence: CASSLARADYGYTF. The DNA of the CDR3 is TGTGCCAGCAGCTTAGCGAGGGCAGACTATGGCTACACCTTC.

Notes on this clone: Other DNA sequences in this sample translate to the same CDR3. The chain carries TRBV27 and TRBJ2-7; 7 bases agree with TRBD2. V shed 7 bases, J shed 2 bases, and the junction held 8 bases outside the gene matches. Germline assignment: CDR1 MNHEY and CDR2 SMNVEV (reference sequence). This CDR3 region has 14 residues. CDR3: CASTSRRGAYEQYF. The CDR3 DNA follows: TGTGCCAGCACCTCGCGCCGGGGGGCCTACGAGCAGTACTTC.

The rearrangement links TRBV5-1 to TRBJ2-5; 9 bases fit TRBD2. V gave up 5 bases and J gave up 1 base; unmatched junction bases: 6. This CDR3 region has 15 residues. Germline V gene sequence: CDR1 SGHRS, CDR2 YFSETQ. The CDR3 sequence is CASRQSGGPQETQYF. The CDR3 bases are TGCGCCAGCAGACAAAGCGGGGGGCCCCAAGAGACCCAGTACTTC.

The sample holds one count of this clone. CDR3 loop: CASGGGSPLHF. The CDR3 DNA follows: TGTGCCAGCGGGGGCGGTTCACCCCTCCACTTT. The chain carries TRBV28 and TRBJ1-6; maybe TRBD1 (6 bases). The V gene's germline CDR1 is MDHEN and CDR2 SYDVKM. This CDR3 is built from 11 residues. V shed 8 bases and J shed 9 bases, with 8 bases lying between them.

The gene calls are TRBV25-1 and TRBJ2-3, with unresolved D. This CDR3 is built from 13 residues. Germline lookup yields CDR1 MGHDK and CDR2 SYGVNS. V lost 10 bases and J lost 2, with 13 bases in between. CDR3 nucleotides: TGTGCCACCTCAAGTCCCTACACAGATACGCAGTATTTT. This sequence encodes CATSSPYTDTQYF.

The rearrangement links TRBV9 to TRBJ2-2, with 7 bases identical to TRBD1. The V segment lost 3 bases and the J segment 12 bases; nucleotides outside the gene matches: 11. In germline, CDR1 is SGDLS, CDR2 YYNGEE. The CDR3 has 14 amino acids. The DNA of the CDR3 is TGTGCCAGCAGCGCCACAGGGGATCCCGGAAAGCTGTTTTTT. Protein sequence: CASSATGDPGKLFF.

This chain uses TRBV10-3 with TRBJ1-5; D call uncertain. V lost 0 bases and J 4 bases, leaving 7 bases between the germline ends. The germline V gene encodes CDR1 ENHRY and CDR2 SYGVKD. This CDR3 has 14 amino acids. The chain's CDR3 is CAISESGRNQPQHF. The CDR3 nucleotides are TGTGCCATCAGTGAGTCCGGGAGGAATCAGCCCCAGCATTTT.

The chain combines TRBV4-1 with TRBJ2-5; 13 bases match TRBD2. CDR1 MGHRA and CDR2 YSYEKL come from the germline V gene. With 0 bases clipped from V and 0 bases from J, the junction kept 1 base outside the gene matches. The CDR3 is 17 residues long. In DNA form, the CDR3 reads TGCGCCAGCAGCCAAGAACTAGCGGGGGGGTACCAAGAGACCCAGTACTTC. Translation: CASSQELAGGYQETQYF.

The rearrangement joins TRBV28 to TRBJ1-2; 7 bases match TRBD1. The CDR3 is 18 residues long. The junction had 21 bases not matched to a gene; V was cut back by 6 bases and J by 5 bases. Germline V CDR1 and CDR2: MDHEN, SYDVKM. CDR3 sequence: CASSPFLVRQGIPYGYTF. CDR3 coding DNA: TGTGCCAGCAGCCCTTTTTTAGTTAGACAGGGAATACCTTATGGCTACACCTTC.

The rearrangement links TRBV5-1 to TRBJ2-7, with D perhaps matching TRBD2 (6 bases). CDR1 and CDR2 from the germline V gene are SGHRS and YFSETQ. The CDR3 totals 14 residues. V gave up 3 bases and J gave up 3 bases, with 13 bases separating them. DNA of the CDR3: TGCGCCAGCAGCTCGGGGCCGGGGGTCTACGAGCAGTACTTC. Protein product: CASSSGPGVYEQYF.

The CDR3 DNA reads as TGTGCCAGCAGCCCTCGATACGGGACAGGGGGTTCCTACGAGCAGTACTTC. Amino acid sequence: CASSPRYGTGGSYEQYF. The rearrangement links TRBV13 to TRBJ2-7; TRBD1 agrees at 11 bases. This CDR3 contains 17 residues. Trimming removed 5 bases from V and 1 base from J; junction bases left unmatched: 10. Germline V lookup: CDR1 PRHDT, CDR2 FYEKMQ (reference sequence). The variable domain in full, with the rest retrieved from reference TRBV13 and TRBJ2-7, is AAGVIQSPRHLIKEKRETATLKCYPIPRHDTVYWYQQGPGQDPQFLISFYEKMQSDKGSIPDRFSAQQFSDYHSELNMSSLELGDSALYFCASSPRYGTGGSYEQYFGPGTRLTVT.